The rows below give T cell receptor beta chains drawn from one sample of a study of blood T cell repertoires in COVID-19. Profiled with immunoSEQ multiplex PCR; TCRdb holds only in-frame clones, not every one. The sample records tens of thousands of clones, around 90% being singletons. Material: peripheral blood. The receptors were sampled from a man older than 75 with acute or convalescent COVID-19. CDR3s include the opening cysteine and the closing phenylalanine or tryptophan. A D gene is named only where the DNA matches it firmly. Not every row has a clone size; where given, it reads once, few, many or a size class.

clone size: .
V gene: TRBV28
D gene: .
J gene: TRBJ1-1
CDR3 protein: CASRNTPNTEAFF
CDR3 DNA: TGTGCCAGCAGGAATACACCGAACACTGAAGCTTTCTTT

clone size: once
V gene: TRBV5-4
D gene: TRBD2
J gene: TRBJ2-1
CDR3 protein: CASSASGPFSYNEQFF
CDR3 DNA: TGTGCCAGCAGCGCTAGCGGGCCCTTCTCCTACAATGAGCAGTTCTTC

clone size: .
V gene: TRBV6-6
D gene: .
J gene: TRBJ2-7
CDR3 protein: CASSPPTGTHEQYF
CDR3 DNA: TGTGCCAGCAGTCCCCCCACAGGGACCCACGAGCAGTACTTC

clone size: .
V gene: TRBV19
D gene: .
J gene: TRBJ2-7
CDR3 protein: CASSLQGESYEQYF
CDR3 DNA: TGTGCCAGTAGTCTGCAGGGTGAGTCCTACGAGCAGTACTTC

clone size: once
V gene: TRBV29-1
D gene: TRBD2
J gene: TRBJ2-7
CDR3 protein: CSVEDSGLPPYEQYF
CDR3 DNA: TGCAGCGTTGAAGATAGCGGGCTGCCACCCTACGAGCAGTACTTC

clone size: once
V gene: TRBV5-1
D gene: TRBD1
J gene: TRBJ1-2
CDR3 protein: CASSVGQASNYGYTF
CDR3 DNA: TGCGCCAGCAGCGTGGGACAGGCATCTAACTATGGCTACACCTTC

clone size: .
V gene: TRBV29-1
D gene: TRBD1
J gene: TRBJ2-1
CDR3 protein: CSVEEQGTEQFF
CDR3 DNA: TGCAGCGTTGAAGAACAGGGGACTGAGCAGTTCTTC

clone size: .
V gene: TRBV11-2
D gene: TRBD2
J gene: TRBJ2-1
CDR3 protein: CASSSRGTSGDNEQFF
CDR3 DNA: TGTGCCAGCAGCTCCAGAGGCACTAGCGGGGACAATGAGCAGTTCTTC

clone size: .
V gene: TRBV7-2
D gene: .
J gene: TRBJ1-5
CDR3 protein: CASSLESAIQPQHF
CDR3 DNA: TGTGCCAGCAGCTTAGAATCCGCGATTCAGCCCCAGCATTTT

clone size: .
V gene: TRBV2
D gene: .
J gene: TRBJ2-3
CDR3 protein: CASTLSSVTDTQYF
CDR3 DNA: TGTGCCAGCACTCTCTCTTCTGTCACAGATACGCAGTATTTT

clone size: .
V gene: TRBV5-1
D gene: .
J gene: TRBJ1-2
CDR3 protein: CASSLQTNYGYTF
CDR3 DNA: TGCGCCAGCAGCTTACAGACTAACTATGGCTACACCTTC

clone size: .
V gene: TRBV3-1/TRBV3-2
D gene: .
J gene: TRBJ2-7
CDR3 protein: CASSQNGGYYEQYF
CDR3 DNA: TGTGCCAGCAGCCAGAACGGAGGATACTACGAGCAGTACTTC

clone size: once
V gene: TRBV7-8
D gene: .
J gene: TRBJ2-3
CDR3 protein: CASNFRGDFSTDTQYF
CDR3 DNA: TGTGCCAGCAACTTCCGCGGGGACTTTAGCACAGATACGCAGTATTTT

clone size: .
V gene: TRBV7-6
D gene: TRBD2
J gene: TRBJ2-7
CDR3 protein: CASSLSGGVSYEQYF
CDR3 DNA: TGTGCCAGCAGCCTTAGCGGGGGGGTTTCCTACGAGCAGTACTTC

clone size: .
V gene: TRBV12-2
D gene: .
J gene: TRBJ2-7
CDR3 protein: CASRSLGTGPDRSTYEQYF
CDR3 DNA: TGTGCAAGTCGCTCCCTCGGGACAGGTCCTGACCGATCGACCTACGAGCAGTACTTC

clone size: .
V gene: TRBV25-1
D gene: .
J gene: TRBJ2-5
CDR3 protein: CASSDWSAETQYF
CDR3 DNA: TGTGCCAGCAGTGACTGGAGTGCGGAGACCCAGTACTTC

clone size: .
V gene: TRBV6-4
D gene: .
J gene: TRBJ1-5
CDR3 protein: CASSEGGDGQPQHF
CDR3 DNA: TGTGCCAGCAGTGAGGGGGGGGATGGCCAGCCCCAGCATTTT

clone size: .
V gene: TRBV7-3
D gene: TRBD2
J gene: TRBJ2-1
CDR3 protein: CASSSSRGVKEQFF
CDR3 DNA: TGTGCCAGCAGCTCATCGCGGGGGGTAAAAGAGCAGTTCTTC

clone size: .
V gene: TRBV7-9
D gene: .
J gene: TRBJ1-3
CDR3 protein: CASSLTGNTIYF
CDR3 DNA: TGTGCCAGCAGCTTAACAGGAAACACCATATATTTT

clone size: .
V gene: TRBV6-5
D gene: .
J gene: TRBJ2-5
CDR3 protein: CASTGRRQETQYF
CDR3 DNA: TGTGCCAGCACAGGGAGGCGCCAAGAGACCCAGTACTTC

clone size: .
V gene: TRBV7-9
D gene: TRBD1
J gene: TRBJ1-5
CDR3 protein: CASSNGAGTGGNQPQHF
CDR3 DNA: TGTGCCAGCAGCAACGGAGCCGGGACAGGGGGCAATCAGCCCCAGCATTTT

clone size: .
V gene: TRBV18
D gene: .
J gene: TRBJ1-2
CDR3 protein: CASSPSDGGYGYTF
CDR3 DNA: TGTGCCAGCTCACCTTCCGACGGAGGCTATGGCTACACCTTC

clone size: .
V gene: TRBV15
D gene: .
J gene: TRBJ1-2
CDR3 protein: CATSRDGIGGLNYGYTF
CDR3 DNA: TGTGCCACCAGCAGAGATGGGATCGGGGGGTTGAACTATGGCTACACCTTC

clone size: .
V gene: TRBV7-6
D gene: TRBD1
J gene: TRBJ2-5
CDR3 protein: CASNNPGQEEAQYF
CDR3 DNA: TGTGCCAGCAACAACCCGGGACAGGAAGAGGCCCAGTACTTC

clone size: .
V gene: TRBV19
D gene: .
J gene: TRBJ1-4
CDR3 protein: CASSIGREPNEKLFF
CDR3 DNA: TGTGCCAGTAGTATAGGGCGGGAGCCCAATGAAAAACTGTTTTTT

clone size: .
V gene: TRBV2
D gene: TRBD2
J gene: TRBJ2-3
CDR3 protein: CAGGVLGTDTQYF
CDR3 DNA: TGTGCCGGGGGGGTACTTGGGACAGATACGCAGTATTTT

clone size: .
V gene: TRBV19
D gene: .
J gene: TRBJ1-5
CDR3 protein: CASSTPFGGYSNQPQHF
CDR3 DNA: TGTGCCAGTAGTACACCCTTCGGGGGTTATAGCAATCAGCCCCAGCATTTT

clone size: .
V gene: TRBV9
D gene: .
J gene: TRBJ2-3
CDR3 protein: CASSPSGRASTDTQYF
CDR3 DNA: TGTGCCAGCAGCCCTAGTGGGCGGGCGAGCACAGATACGCAGTATTTT

clone size: .
V gene: TRBV18
D gene: .
J gene: TRBJ1-3
CDR3 protein: CASSPAGLVSGNTIYF
CDR3 DNA: TGTGCCAGCTCACCAGCGGGCTTAGTCTCTGGAAACACCATATATTTT

clone size: .
V gene: TRBV5-1
D gene: TRBD1
J gene: TRBJ1-1
CDR3 protein: CASRGQVNHMNTEAFF
CDR3 DNA: TGCGCCAGCAGGGGACAGGTAAACCACATGAACACTGAAGCTTTCTTT

clone size: .
V gene: TRBV2
D gene: TRBD1
J gene: TRBJ1-2
CDR3 protein: CASRTDRSSGYTF
CDR3 DNA: TGTGCCAGCAGGACGGACAGGAGTAGTGGCTACACCTTC

clone size: .
V gene: TRBV4-1
D gene: .
J gene: TRBJ2-3
CDR3 protein: CASSPPVRDTQYF
CDR3 DNA: TGCGCCAGCAGCCCCCCAGTAAGAGATACGCAGTATTTT

clone size: .
V gene: TRBV3-1/TRBV3-2
D gene: .
J gene: TRBJ1-1
CDR3 protein: CASSQDPGGDREAFF
CDR3 DNA: TGTGCCAGCAGCCAAGATCCTGGAGGGGACCGTGAAGCTTTCTTT